This T cell receptor (beta chain) came from a study of cytomegalovirus exposure and HLA in healthy donors. Germline V gene lookup returns CDR1 SGHVS and CDR2 FQNEAQ. This CDR3 contains 14 residues. V dropped 4 bases and J dropped 7; count of bases not matched to a gene: 6. A multiplex PCR was run with 60 Vbeta primers and 13 Jbeta primers. Assay: immunoSEQ multiplex PCR; the TCRdb copy retains only in-frame clones and omits some. Here the sample spans roughly 140,000 clones, roughly four fifths being singletons. The J gene is TRBJ1-5, the V gene TRBV7-8, with TRBD1 matching 8 bases. This TCR came from a male donor in good health and CMV-seronegative. What was sequenced was PBMCs. The CDR3 DNA is TGTGCCAGCAGCTCAGGACAGGGCCGGCAGCCCCAGCATTTT. Protein sequence: CASSSGQGRQPQHF.